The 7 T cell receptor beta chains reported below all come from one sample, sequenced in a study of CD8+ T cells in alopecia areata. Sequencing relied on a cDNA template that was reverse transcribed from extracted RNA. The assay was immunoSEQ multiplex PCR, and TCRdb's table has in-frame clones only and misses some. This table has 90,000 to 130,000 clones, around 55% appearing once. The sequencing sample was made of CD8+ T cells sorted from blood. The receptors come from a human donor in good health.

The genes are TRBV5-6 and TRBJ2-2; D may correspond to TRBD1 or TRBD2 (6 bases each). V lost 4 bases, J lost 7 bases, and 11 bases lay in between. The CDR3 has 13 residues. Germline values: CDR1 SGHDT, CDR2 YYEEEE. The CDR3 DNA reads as TGTGCCAGCAGCCTGGGGGGCGACGGGGAGCTGTTTTTT. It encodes CASSLGGDGELFF.

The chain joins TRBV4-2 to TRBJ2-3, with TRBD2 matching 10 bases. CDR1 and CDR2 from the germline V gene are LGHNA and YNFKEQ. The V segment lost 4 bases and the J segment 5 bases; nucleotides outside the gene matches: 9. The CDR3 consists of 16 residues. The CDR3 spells CASSPETAGGGDTQYF. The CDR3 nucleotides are TGTGCCAGCAGCCCGGAGACAGCGGGGGGGGGAGATACGCAGTATTTT.

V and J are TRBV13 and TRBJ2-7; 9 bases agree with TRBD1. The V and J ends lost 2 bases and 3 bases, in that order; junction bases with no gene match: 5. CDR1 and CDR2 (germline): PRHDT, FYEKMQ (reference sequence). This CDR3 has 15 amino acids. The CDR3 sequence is CASSLPGQGLYEQYF. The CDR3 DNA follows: TGTGCCAGCAGCTTACCCGGACAGGGGCTCTACGAGCAGTACTTC.

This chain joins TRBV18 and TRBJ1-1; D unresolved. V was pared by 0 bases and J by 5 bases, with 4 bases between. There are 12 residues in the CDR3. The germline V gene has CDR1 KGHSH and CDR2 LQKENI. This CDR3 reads CASSPPRTEAFF. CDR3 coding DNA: TGTGCCAGCTCACCACCGAGAACTGAAGCTTTCTTT.

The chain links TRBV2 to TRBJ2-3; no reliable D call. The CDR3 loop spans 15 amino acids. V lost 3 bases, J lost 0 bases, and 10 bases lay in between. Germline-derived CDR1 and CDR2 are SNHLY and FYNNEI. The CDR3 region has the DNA TGTGCCAGCAGTGATAAGGGTACTAGCACAGATACGCAGTATTTT. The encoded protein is CASSDKGTSTDTQYF.

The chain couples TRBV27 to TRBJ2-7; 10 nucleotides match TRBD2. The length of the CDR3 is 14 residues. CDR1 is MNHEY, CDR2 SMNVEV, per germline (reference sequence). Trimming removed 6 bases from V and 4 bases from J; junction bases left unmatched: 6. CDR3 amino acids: CASRSGLAAYEQYF. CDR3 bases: TGTGCCAGCAGGTCCGGACTAGCGGCGTACGAGCAGTACTTC.

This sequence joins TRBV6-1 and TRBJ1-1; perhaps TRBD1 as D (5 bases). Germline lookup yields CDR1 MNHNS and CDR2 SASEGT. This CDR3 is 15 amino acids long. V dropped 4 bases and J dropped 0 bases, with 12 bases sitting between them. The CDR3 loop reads CASSGSNRMNTEAFF. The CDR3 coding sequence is TGTGCCAGCAGTGGCTCTAACAGGATGAACACTGAAGCTTTCTTT.